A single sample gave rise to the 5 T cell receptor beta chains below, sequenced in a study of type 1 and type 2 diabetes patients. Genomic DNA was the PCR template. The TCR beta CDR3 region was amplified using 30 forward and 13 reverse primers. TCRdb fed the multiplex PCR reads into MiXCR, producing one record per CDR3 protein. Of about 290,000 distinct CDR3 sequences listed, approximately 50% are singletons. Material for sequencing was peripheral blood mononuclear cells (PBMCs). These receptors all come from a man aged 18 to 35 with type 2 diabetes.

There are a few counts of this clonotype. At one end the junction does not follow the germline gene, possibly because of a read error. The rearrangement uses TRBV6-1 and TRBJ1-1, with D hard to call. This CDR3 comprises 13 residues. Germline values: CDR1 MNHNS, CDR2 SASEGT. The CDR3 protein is CAISDLINTEAFF. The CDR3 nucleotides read TGTGCCATCAGTGACCTTATTAACACTGAAGCTTTCTTT.

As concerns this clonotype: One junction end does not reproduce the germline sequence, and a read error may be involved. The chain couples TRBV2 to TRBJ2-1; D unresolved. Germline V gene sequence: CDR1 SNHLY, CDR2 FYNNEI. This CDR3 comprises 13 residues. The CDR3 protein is CASSVPKFNKQFF. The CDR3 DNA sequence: TGTGCCAGCAGTGTGCCGAAGTTCAATAAGCAGTTCTTC.

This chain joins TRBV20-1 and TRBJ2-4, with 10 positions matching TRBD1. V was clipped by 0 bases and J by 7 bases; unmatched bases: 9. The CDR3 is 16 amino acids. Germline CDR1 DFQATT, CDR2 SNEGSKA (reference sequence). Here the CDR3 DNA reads TGCAGTGCTAGAGACCTCCTTAGACAGGGGGCGAACATTCAGTACTTC. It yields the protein CSARDLLRQGANIQYF.

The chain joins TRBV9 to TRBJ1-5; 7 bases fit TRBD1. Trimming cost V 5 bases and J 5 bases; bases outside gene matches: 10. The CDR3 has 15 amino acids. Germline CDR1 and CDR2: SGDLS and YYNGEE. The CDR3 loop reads CASRRTGPGDQPQHF. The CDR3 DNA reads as TGTGCCAGCAGAAGGACAGGCCCAGGGGATCAGCCCCAGCATTTT.

Written as DNA, the CDR3 is TGTGCCAGCAGTTTAGAGTACGAAGCTTTCTTT. Protein sequence: CASSLEYEAFF. The J gene is TRBJ1-1, the V gene TRBV28; no clear D. Germline V gene data show CDR1 as MDHEN and CDR2 as SYDVKM. This CDR3 is built from 11 residues. V gave up 2 bases and J gave up 8 bases, with 6 bases separating them. Together with reference TRBV28 and TRBJ1-1, the CDR3 gives the full variable domain: DVKVTQSSRYLVKRTGEKVFLECVQDMDHENMFWYRQDPGLGLRLIYFSYDVKMKEKGDIPEGYSVSREKKERFSLILESASTNQTSMYLCASSLEYEAFFGQGTRLTVV.